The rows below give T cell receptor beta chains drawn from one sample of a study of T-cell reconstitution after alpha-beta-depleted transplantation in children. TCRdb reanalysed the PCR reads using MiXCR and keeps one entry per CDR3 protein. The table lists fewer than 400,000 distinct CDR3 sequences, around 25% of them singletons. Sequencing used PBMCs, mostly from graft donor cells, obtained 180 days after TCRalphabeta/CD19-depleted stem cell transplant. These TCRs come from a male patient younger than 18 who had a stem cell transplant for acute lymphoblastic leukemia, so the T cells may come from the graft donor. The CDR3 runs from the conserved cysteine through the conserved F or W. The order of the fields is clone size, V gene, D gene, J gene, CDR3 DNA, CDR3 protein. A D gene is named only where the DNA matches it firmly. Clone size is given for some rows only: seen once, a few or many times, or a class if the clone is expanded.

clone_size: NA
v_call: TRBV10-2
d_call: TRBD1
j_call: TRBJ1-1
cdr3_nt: TGCGCCAGCAGTAACAGGGGGGGCATGAACACTGAAGCTTTCTTT
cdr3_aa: CASSNRGGMNTEAFF

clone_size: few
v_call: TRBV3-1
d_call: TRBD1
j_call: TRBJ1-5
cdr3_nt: TGTGCCAGCAGCTCTAACTACGGACAGGGAGGTCAGCCCCAGCATTTT
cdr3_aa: CASSSNYGQGGQPQHF

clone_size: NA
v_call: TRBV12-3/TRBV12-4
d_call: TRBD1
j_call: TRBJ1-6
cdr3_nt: TGTGCCAGCATCTGGACAGGGGGATCCTATAATTCACCCCTCCACTTT
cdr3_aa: CASIWTGGSYNSPLHF

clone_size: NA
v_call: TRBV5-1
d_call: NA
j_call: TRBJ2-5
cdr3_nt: TGCGCCAGCAGCTTGACAGGGCTCAACCAAGAGACCCAGTACTTC
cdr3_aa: CASSLTGLNQETQYF

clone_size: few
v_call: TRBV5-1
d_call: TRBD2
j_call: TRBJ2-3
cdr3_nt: TGCGCCAGCAGCTTGACCGGGACTAGCGGAGTCGGACCCACAGATACGCAGTATTTT
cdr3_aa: CASSLTGTSGVGPTDTQYF

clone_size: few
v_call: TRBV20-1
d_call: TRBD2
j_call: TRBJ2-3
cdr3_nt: TGCAGTGCTAGAGCTCCGCTAGCGGGAGGGCCCGATACGCAGTATTTT
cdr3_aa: CSARAPLAGGPDTQYF

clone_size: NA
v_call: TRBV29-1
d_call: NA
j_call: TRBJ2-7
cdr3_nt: TGCAGCCCCGGCCACGAGCAGTACTTC
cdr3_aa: CSPGHEQYF

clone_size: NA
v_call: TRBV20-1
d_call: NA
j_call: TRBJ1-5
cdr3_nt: TGCAGTGCTCGTACCCTAGGGGGTAATCAGCCCCAGCATTTT
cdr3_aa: CSARTLGGNQPQHF

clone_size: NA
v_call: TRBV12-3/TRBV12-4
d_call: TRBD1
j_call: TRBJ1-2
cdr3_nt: TGTGCCAGCAGGAGACTTGGGACAGGGGACCTCAACTATGGCTACACCTTC
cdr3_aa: CASRRLGTGDLNYGYTF

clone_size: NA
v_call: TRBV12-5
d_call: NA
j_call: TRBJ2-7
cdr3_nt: TGTGCTAGTGGTTTGGACGCCTACGAGCAGTACTTC
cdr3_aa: CASGLDAYEQYF

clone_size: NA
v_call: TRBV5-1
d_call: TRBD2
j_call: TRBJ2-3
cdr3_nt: TGCGCCAGCAGATTCATCGGACTAGCGGGGTCTCAAACCACAGATACGCAGTATTTT
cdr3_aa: CASRFIGLAGSQTTDTQYF

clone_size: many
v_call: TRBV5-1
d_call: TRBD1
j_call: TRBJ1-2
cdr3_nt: TGCGCCAGCAGCTTGGGACAGGGGCCCTATGGCTACACCTTC
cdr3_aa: CASSLGQGPYGYTF

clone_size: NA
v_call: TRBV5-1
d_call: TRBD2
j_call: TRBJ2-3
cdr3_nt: TGCGCCAGCAGCTTGACTAGCGACCCAGATACGCAGTATTTT
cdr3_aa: CASSLTSDPDTQYF

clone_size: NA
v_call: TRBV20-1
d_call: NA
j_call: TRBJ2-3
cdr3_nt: TGCAGTGCCACCACCTGGTGGGGGAGCACAGATACGCAGTATTTT
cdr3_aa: CSATTWWGSTDTQYF

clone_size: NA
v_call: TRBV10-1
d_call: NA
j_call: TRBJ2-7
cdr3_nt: TGCGCCAGCATCTTCTACGAGCAGTACTTC
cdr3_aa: CASIFYEQYF

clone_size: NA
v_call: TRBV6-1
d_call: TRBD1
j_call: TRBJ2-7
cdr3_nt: TGTGCCAGCAGTGAAAAAGAGGCAGGGGGCGTCTCCTACGAGCAGTACTTC
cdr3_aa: CASSEKEAGGVSYEQYF

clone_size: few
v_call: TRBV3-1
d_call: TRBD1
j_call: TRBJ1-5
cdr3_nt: TGTGCCAGCAGTGGCCGGGACAGGGGGCGTCCAGATTATCAGCCCCAGCATTTT
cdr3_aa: CASSGRDRGRPDYQPQHF

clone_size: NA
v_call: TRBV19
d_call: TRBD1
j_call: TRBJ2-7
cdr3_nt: TGTGCCAGTATGGGGACAGGGGGCGATCGGTACGAGCAGTACTTC
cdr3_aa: CASMGTGGDRYEQYF

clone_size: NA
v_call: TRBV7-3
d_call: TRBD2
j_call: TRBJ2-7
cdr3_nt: TGTGCCAGCAGCAGTCTAGCGGGAGGCATCTACGAGCAGTACTTC
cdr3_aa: CASSSLAGGIYEQYF

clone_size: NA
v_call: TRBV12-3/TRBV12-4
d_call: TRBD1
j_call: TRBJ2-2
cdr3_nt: TGTGCCAGCAGTTTGGACAGGGGGTTCCCCGGGGAGCTGTTTTTT
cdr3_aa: CASSLDRGFPGELFF

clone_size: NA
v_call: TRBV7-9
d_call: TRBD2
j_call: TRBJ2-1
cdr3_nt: TGTGCCAGCAGCTTATCCGCGGGAGAAACTGAGCAGTTCTTC
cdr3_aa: CASSLSAGETEQFF

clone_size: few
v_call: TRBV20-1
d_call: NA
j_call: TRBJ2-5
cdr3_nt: TGCAGTGCCCCCCGGCCGACCCAGTACTTC
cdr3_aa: CSAPRPTQYF

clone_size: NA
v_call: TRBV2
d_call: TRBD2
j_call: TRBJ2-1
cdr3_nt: TGTGCCAGCAGTGGGCTAGCGGGAGGCCTCTCCTACAATGAGCAGTTCTTC
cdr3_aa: CASSGLAGGLSYNEQFF

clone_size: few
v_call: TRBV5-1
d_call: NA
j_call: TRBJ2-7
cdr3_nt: TGCGCCAGCAGCTTGGGACAGAGCTACTCCTACGAGCAGTACTTC
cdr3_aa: CASSLGQSYSYEQYF

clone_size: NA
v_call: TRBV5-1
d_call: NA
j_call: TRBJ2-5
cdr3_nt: TGCGCCAGCAGCTTGGTGTCGGGGAAAGAGACCCAGTACTTC
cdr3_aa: CASSLVSGKETQYF

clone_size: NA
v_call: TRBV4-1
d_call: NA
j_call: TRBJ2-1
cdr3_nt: TGCGCCAGCAGCCAAGGAGGCGCCCCTTTCTACAATGAGCAGTTCTTC
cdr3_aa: CASSQGGAPFYNEQFF

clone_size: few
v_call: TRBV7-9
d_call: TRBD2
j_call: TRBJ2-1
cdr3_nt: TGTGCCAGCAGCTCTACGGGAGGGCCTGCAAATGAGCAGTTCTTC
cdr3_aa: CASSSTGGPANEQFF

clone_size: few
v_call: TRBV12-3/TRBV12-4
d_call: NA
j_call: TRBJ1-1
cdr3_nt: TGTGCCAGCAGTTTACGGGGACATGAAGCTTTCTTT
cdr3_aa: CASSLRGHEAFF

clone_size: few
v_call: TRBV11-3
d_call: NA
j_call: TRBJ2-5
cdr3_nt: TGTGCCAGCAGCTTAGGGGGAATTCGGGAGTCGGAGACCCAGTACTTC
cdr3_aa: CASSLGGIRESETQYF

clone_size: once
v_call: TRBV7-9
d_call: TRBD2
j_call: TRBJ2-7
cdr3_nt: TGTGCCAGCAGCTCCCCCCCTAGCGGGAGGTGGTACGAGCAGTACTTC
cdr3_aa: CASSSPPSGRWYEQYF

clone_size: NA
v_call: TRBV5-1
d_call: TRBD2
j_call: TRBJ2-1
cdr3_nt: TGCGCCAGCAGCTTGGCGGGACTAGCGGCCAATGAGCAGTTCTTC
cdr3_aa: CASSLAGLAANEQFF

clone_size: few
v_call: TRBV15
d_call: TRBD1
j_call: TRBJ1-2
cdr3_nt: TGTGCCACCAGCAGGACCCTGGGACAGGACTATGGCTACACCTTC
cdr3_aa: CATSRTLGQDYGYTF

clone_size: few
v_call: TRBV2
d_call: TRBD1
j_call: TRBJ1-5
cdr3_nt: TGTGCCAGCAGCCCCCAGGGACAGCTTAATCAGCCCCAGCATTTT
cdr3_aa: CASSPQGQLNQPQHF

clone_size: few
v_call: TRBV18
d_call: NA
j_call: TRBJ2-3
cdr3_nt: TGTGCCAGCTCACTAACGGGAGCAAAAGATACGCAGTATTTT
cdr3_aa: CASSLTGAKDTQYF

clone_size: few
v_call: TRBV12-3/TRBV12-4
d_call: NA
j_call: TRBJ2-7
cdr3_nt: TGTGCCAGCAGACGCGGACAGACCTACGAGCAGTACTTC
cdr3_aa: CASRRGQTYEQYF

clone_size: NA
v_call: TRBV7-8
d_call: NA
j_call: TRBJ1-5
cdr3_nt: TGTGCCAGCAGCTCAGCGAAAAGGGGGGTTCGGCGGAATCAGCCCCAGCATTTT
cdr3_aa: CASSSAKRGVRRNQPQHF

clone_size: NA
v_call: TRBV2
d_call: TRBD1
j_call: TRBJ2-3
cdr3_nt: TGTGCCAGCAGTGAATTGAGGGGGCTCGCAATTAGCACAGATACGCAGTATTTT
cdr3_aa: CASSELRGLAISTDTQYF

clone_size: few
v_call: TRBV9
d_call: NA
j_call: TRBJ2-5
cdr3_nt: TGTGCCAGCAGCACGCAACAGGGTGCCCAAGAGACCCAGTACTTC
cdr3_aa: CASSTQQGAQETQYF

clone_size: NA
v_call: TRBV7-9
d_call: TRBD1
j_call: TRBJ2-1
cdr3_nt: TGTGCCAGCAGCCCTGGGACAGGGGGCTTTGAGCAGTTCTTC
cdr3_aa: CASSPGTGGFEQFF

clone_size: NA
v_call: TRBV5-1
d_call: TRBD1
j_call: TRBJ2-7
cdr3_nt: TGCGCCAGCAGCTTTTTGGCAGGGGGCCGCTCCTACGAGCAGTACTTC
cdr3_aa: CASSFLAGGRSYEQYF

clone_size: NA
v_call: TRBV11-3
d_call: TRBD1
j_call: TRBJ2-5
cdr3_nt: TGTGCCAGCAGCCCGAGACAGGGGAGTCGAGAGACCCAGTACTTC
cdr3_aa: CASSPRQGSRETQYF

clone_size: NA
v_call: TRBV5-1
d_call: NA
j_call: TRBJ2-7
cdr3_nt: TGCGCCAGCAGCTTGGTGGGGGCCCTTTACGAGCAGTACTTC
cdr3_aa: CASSLVGALYEQYF

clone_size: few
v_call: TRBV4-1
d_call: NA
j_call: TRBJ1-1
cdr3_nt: TGCGCCAGCAGCCAACTTCTGGGGCCGGAAGCTTTCTTT
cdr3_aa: CASSQLLGPEAFF

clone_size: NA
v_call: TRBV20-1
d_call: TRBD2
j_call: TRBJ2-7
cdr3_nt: TGCAGTGCTAGCGCCATAGCGGGGGGGCGGCGAGAGCAGTACTTC
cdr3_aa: CSASAIAGGRREQYF